This T cell receptor (beta chain) was identified during a study of OX40 agonist ivuxolimab in advanced cancers. Turning to the study itself: Partial responses occurred in Three dose-escalation patients, one with hepatocellular carcinoma and two with cutaneous melanoma.

Data came from immunoSEQ multiplex PCR; TCRdb stores just in-frame clones and leaves some out. The data hold fewer than 65,000 clones, with approximately 86% observed a single time. Trimming cost V 7 bases and J 0 bases, with 9 bases left between them. Germline V gives CDR1 SNHLY, CDR2 FYNNEI. The CDR3 loop spans 14 amino acids. This sequence was found in an adult with an advanced solid tumor such as melanoma, head and neck, liver or kidney cancer. Sequenced here: CD4+ or CD8+ T cells sorted from blood, sampled in a trial of the OX40 agonist ivuxolimab. This sequence joins TRBV2 and TRBJ1-4; no firm D call. The CDR3 loop is CASTRVATNEKLFF. In DNA form, the CDR3 reads TGTGCCAGCACGAGGGTTGCAACTAATGAAAAACTGTTTTTT.